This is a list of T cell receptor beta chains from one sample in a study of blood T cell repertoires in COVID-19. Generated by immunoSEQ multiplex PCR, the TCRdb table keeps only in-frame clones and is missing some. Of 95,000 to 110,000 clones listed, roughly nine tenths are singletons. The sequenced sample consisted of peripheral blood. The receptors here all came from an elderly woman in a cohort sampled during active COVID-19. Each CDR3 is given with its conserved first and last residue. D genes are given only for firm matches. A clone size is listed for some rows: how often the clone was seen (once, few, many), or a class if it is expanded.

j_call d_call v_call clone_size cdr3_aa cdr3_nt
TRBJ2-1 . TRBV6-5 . CASTRLGTSYNEQFF TGTGCCAGCACCCGTCTGGGCACTAGCTACAATGAGCAGTTCTTC
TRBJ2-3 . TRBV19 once CASSRQGSTDTQYF TGTGCCAGTAGTCGGCAGGGCAGCACAGATACGCAGTATTTT
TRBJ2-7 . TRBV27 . CASSQRQYYEQYF TGTGCCAGCAGTCAACGACAGTACTACGAGCAGTACTTC
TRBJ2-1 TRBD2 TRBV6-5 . CAVAESGGADEQFF TGTGCCGTTGCCGAAAGCGGGGGGGCCGATGAGCAGTTCTTC
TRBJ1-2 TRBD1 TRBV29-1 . CSVAGQTDYGYTF TGCAGCGTCGCGGGACAGACGGACTATGGCTACACCTTC
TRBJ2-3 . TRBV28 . CASSLITWAQGTDTQYF TGTGCCAGCAGTTTAATCACTTGGGCGCAGGGCACAGATACGCAGTATTTT
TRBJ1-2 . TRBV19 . CASSIRDNYGYTF TGTGCCAGTAGTATACGAGATAACTATGGCTACACCTTC
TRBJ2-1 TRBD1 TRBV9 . CASSGGQGTYNEQFF TGTGCCAGCAGCGGGGGACAGGGCACCTACAATGAGCAGTTCTTC
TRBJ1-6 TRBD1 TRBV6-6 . CASLTGWDNSPLHF TGTGCCAGTCTGACAGGGTGGGACAATTCACCCCTCCACTTT
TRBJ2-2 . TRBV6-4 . CASSGPPGGHNTGELFF TGTGCCAGCAGTGGTCCCCCGGGGGGACATAACACCGGGGAGCTGTTTTTT
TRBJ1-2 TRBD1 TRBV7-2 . CASSPTGQFYGYTF TGTGCCAGCAGCCCAACGGGACAGTTCTATGGCTACACCTTC
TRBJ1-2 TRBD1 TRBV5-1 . CASSLEGQAQLYGYTF TGCGCCAGCAGCTTGGAGGGACAGGCACAGCTCTATGGCTACACCTTC
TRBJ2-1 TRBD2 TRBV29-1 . CSVAPPSGVYNEQFF TGCAGCGTTGCACCCCCTAGCGGGGTCTACAATGAGCAGTTCTTC
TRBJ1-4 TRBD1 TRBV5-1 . CASSLQGQGAEKLFF TGCGCCAGCAGCTTGCAGGGACAGGGGGCTGAAAAACTGTTTTTT
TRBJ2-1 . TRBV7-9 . CASSPVGTPYNEQFF TGTGCCAGCAGCCCAGTGGGGACACCCTACAATGAGCAGTTCTTC
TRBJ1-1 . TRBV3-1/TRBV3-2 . CASSQGQRMNTEAFF TGTGCCAGCAGCCAAGGACAGAGGATGAACACTGAAGCTTTCTTT
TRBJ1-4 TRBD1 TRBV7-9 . CASSPYPGQGEEKLFF TGTGCCAGCAGCCCTTATCCGGGACAGGGGGAGGAAAAACTGTTTTTT
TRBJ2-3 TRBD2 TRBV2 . CAGLAVRATQYF TGTGCCGGACTAGCGGTTCGGGCTACGCAGTATTTT
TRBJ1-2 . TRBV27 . CASSLSYPNPNYGYTF TGTGCCAGCAGTTTATCGTATCCTAATCCTAACTATGGCTACACCTTC
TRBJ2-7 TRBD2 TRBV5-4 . CASSPGGGSPYEQYF TGTGCCAGCAGCCCGGGAGGGGGTTCCCCCTACGAGCAGTACTTC
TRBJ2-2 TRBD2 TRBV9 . CASSVSAGGPNTGELFF TGTGCCAGCAGCGTATCAGCGGGAGGGCCAAACACCGGGGAGCTGTTTTTT
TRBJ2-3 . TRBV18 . CASTLTGSDTQYF TGTGCCAGCACGTTAACAGGGTCAGATACGCAGTATTTT
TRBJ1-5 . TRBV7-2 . CASSLVGGQPQHF TGTGCCAGCAGCTTGGTGGGGGGTCAGCCCCAGCATTTT
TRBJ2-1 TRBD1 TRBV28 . CASSSQTGGDYNEQFF TGTGCCAGCAGCTCCCAGACAGGGGGGGACTACAATGAGCAGTTCTTC
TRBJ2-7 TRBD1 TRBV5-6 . CASSWGDREYF TGTGCCAGCAGCTGGGGGGACAGGGAGTACTTC
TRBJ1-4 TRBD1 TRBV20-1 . CSASLPKDRGEKLFF TGCAGTGCTAGTTTACCGAAGGACAGGGGAGAAAAACTGTTTTTT
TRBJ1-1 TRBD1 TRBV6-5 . CASSTRDRWAPEAFF TGTGCCAGCAGTACCCGGGACAGGTGGGCCCCTGAAGCTTTCTTT
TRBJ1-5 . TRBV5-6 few CASSLGTGGNQPQHF TGTGCCAGCAGCTTGGGTACCGGGGGCAATCAGCCCCAGCATTTT
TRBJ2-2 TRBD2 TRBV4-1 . CASSQEPPTSGIPGELFF TGCGCCAGCAGCCAAGAGCCACCCACTAGCGGGATTCCCGGGGAGCTGTTTTTT
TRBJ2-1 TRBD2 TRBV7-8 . CASSLGLAGEPYNEQFF TGTGCCAGCAGCCTTGGACTAGCGGGGGAACCCTACAATGAGCAGTTCTTC
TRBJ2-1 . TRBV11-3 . CASSLRDQGPQFF TGTGCCAGCAGCTTACGGGACCAGGGGCCCCAGTTCTTC
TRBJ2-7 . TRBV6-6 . CASSYPGRDYEQYF TGTGCCAGCAGTTACCCGGGCAGGGACTACGAGCAGTACTTC
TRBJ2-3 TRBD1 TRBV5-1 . CASSSTGQGYTDTQYF TGCGCCAGCAGCTCGACCGGACAGGGATACACAGATACGCAGTATTTT
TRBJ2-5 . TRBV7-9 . CASSLEAGSQETQYF TGTGCCAGCAGCTTAGAGGCAGGCAGCCAAGAGACCCAGTACTTC
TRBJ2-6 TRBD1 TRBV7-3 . CASSLHGTADGANVLTF TGTGCCAGCAGCTTACACGGGACAGCCGATGGGGCCAACGTCCTGACTTTC
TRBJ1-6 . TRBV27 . CASSLSLAGRVFEKSPLHF TGTGCCAGCAGTTTATCTCTGGCAGGGAGGGTGTTTGAGAAATCACCCCTCCACTTT
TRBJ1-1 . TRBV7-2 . CASSLLQNTEAFF TGTGCCAGCAGCTTATTACAGAACACTGAAGCTTTCTTT
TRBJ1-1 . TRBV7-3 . CASSLSARGNVEAFF TGTGCCAGCAGCTTAAGCGCTCGGGGTAACGTTGAAGCTTTCTTT
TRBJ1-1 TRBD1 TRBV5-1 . CASSFHDREATEAFF TGCGCCAGCAGCTTCCATGACAGGGAGGCCACTGAAGCTTTCTTT
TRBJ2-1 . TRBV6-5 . CASSYKGAYNEQFF TGTGCCAGCAGTTATAAGGGGGCCTACAATGAGCAGTTCTTC
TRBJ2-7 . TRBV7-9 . CASSLESGTYEQYF TGTGCCAGCAGCTTAGAGTCCGGGACATACGAGCAGTACTTC
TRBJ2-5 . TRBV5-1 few CASSQEQETQYF TGCGCCAGCAGCCAAGAGCAAGAGACCCAGTACTTC
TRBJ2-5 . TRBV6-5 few CASSYSIQGQTQYF TGTGCCAGCAGTTACTCGATCCAGGGGCAGACCCAGTACTTC
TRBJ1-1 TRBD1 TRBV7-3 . CASSKDREVGEAFF TGTGCCAGCAGCAAGGACAGGGAGGTCGGTGAAGCTTTCTTT
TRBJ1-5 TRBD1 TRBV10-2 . CASSRQGADNQPQHF TGCGCCAGCAGCAGACAGGGGGCGGACAATCAGCCCCAGCATTTT
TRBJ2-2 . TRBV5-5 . CASSLGTENTGELFF TGTGCCAGCAGCTTGGGGACAGAGAACACCGGGGAGCTGTTTTTT
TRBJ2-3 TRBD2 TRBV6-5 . CASRGLAGGSDTQYF TGTGCCAGCAGAGGACTAGCGGGGGGGAGCGATACGCAGTATTTT